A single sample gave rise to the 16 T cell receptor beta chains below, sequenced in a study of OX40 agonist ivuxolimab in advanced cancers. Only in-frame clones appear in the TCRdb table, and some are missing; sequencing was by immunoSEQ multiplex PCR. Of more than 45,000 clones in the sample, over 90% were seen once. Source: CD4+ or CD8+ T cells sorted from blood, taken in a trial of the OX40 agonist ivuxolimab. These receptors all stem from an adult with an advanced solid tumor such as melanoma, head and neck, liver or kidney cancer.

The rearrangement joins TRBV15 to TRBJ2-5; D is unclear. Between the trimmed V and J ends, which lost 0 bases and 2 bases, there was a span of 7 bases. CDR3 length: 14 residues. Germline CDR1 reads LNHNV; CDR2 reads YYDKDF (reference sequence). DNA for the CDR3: TGTGCCACCAGCAGAGATAGAAGACAAGAGACCCAGTACTTC. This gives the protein CATSRDRRQETQYF.

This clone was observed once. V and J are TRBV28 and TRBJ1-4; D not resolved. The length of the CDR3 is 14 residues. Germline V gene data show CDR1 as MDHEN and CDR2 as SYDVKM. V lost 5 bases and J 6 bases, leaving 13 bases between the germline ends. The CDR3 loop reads CASSPYGWDEKLFF. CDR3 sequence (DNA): TGTGCCAGCAGTCCATACGGATGGGATGAAAAACTGTTTTTT.

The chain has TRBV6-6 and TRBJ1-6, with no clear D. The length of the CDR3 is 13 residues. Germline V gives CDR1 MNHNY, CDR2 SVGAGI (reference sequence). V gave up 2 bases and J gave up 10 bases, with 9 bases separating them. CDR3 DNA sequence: TGTGCCAGCAGTTACGCGGGCGAGTCACCCCTCCACTTT. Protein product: CASSYAGESPLHF.

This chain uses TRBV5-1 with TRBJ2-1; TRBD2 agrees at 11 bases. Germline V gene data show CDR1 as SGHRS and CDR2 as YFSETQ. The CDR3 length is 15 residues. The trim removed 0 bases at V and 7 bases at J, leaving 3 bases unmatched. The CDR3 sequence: CASSLGLAGGNEQFF. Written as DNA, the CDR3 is TGCGCCAGCAGCTTGGGGCTAGCGGGGGGAAATGAGCAGTTCTTC.

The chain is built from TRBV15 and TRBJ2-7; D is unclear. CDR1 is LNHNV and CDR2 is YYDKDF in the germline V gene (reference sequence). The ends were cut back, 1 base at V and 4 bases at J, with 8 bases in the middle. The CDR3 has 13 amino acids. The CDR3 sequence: CATSRGVLYEQYV. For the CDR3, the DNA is TGTGCCACCAGCAGAGGAGTACTGTACGAGCAGTACGTC.

CDR3 DNA: TGTGCCAGCAGCTTACCCCCGGGACACCTAGATACGCAGTATTTT. This sequence encodes CASSLPPGHLDTQYF. The chain recombines TRBV13 with TRBJ2-3; D is possibly TRBD1 (6 bases). The CDR3 covers 15 residues. The germline V gene encodes CDR1 PRHDT and CDR2 FYEKMQ (reference sequence). V was trimmed by 2 bases and J by 5 bases, leaving 14 bases between them. Looking up the rest from reference TRBV13 and TRBJ2-3 gives the full variable domain: AAGVIQSPRHLIKEKRETATLKCYPIPRHDTVYWYQQGPGQDPQFLISFYEKMQSDKGSIPDRFSAQQFSDYHSELNMSSLELGDSALYFCASSLPPGHLDTQYFGPGTRLTVL.

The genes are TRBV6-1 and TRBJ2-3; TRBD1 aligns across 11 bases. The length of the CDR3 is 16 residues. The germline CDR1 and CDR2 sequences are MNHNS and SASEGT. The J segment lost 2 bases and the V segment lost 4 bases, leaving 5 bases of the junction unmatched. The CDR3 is CASSGWTGGATDTQYF. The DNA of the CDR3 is TGTGCCAGCAGTGGATGGACAGGGGGCGCCACAGATACGCAGTATTTT.

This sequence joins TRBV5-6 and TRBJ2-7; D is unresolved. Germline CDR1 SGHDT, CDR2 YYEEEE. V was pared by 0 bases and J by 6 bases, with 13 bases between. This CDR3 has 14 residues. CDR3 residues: CASSLDRAAREQYV. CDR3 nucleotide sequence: TGTGCCAGCAGCTTGGATCGGGCCGCCCGCGAGCAGTACGTC.

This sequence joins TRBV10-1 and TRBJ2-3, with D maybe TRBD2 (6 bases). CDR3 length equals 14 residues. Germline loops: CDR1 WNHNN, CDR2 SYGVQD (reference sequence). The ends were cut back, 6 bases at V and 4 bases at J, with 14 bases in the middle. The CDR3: CASSSGGWADTQYF. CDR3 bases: TGCGCCAGCAGCTCTGGGGGGTGGGCAGATACGCAGTATTTT.

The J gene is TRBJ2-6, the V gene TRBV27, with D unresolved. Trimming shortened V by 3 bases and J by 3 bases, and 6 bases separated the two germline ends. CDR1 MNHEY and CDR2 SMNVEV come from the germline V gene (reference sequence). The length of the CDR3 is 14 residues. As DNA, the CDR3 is TGTGCCAGCAGTTTGGGTGGTGGGGCCAACGTCCTGACTTTC. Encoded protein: CASSLGGGANVLTF.

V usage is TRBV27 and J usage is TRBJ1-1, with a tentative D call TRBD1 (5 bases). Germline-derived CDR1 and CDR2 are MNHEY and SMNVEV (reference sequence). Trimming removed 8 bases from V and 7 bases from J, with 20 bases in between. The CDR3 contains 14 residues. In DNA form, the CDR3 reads TGTGCCAGCCGATTAGAAGGGGCAATCAATGAAGCTTTCTTT. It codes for CASRLEGAINEAFF.

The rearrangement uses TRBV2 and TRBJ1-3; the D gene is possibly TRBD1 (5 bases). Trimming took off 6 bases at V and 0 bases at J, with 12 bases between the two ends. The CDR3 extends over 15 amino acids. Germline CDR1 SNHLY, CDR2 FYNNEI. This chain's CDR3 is CASSPGGGSGNTIYF. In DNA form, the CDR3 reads TGTGCCAGCAGCCCCGGGGGGGGCTCTGGAAACACCATATATTTT.

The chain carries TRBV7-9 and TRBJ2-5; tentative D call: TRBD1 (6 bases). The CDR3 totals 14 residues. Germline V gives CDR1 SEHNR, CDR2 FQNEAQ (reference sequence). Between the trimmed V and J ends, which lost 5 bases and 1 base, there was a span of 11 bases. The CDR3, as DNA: TGTGCCAGCAGCCCCCGGGACATCCAAGAGACCCAGTACTTC. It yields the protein CASSPRDIQETQYF. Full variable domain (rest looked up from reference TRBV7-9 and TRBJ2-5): DTGVSQNPRHKITKRGQNVTFRCDPISEHNRLYWYRQTLGQGPEFLTYFQNEAQLEKSRLLSDRFSAERPKGSFSTLEIQRTEQGDSAMYLCASSPRDIQETQYFGPGTRLLVL.

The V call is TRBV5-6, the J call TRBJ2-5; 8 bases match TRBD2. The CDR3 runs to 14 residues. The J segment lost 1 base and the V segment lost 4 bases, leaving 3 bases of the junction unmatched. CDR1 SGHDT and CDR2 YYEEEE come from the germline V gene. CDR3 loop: CASSPGGGQETQYF. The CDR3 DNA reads TGTGCCAGCAGCCCGGGGGGGGGCCAAGAGACCCAGTACTTC. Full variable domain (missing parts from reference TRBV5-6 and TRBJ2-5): DAGVTQSPTHLIKTRGQQVTLRCSPKSGHDTVSWYQQALGQGPQFIFQYYEEEERQRGNFPDRFSGHQFPNYSSELNVNALLLGDSALYLCASSPGGGQETQYFGPGTRLLVL.

The CDR3 DNA is TGTGCCAGCAGTTACCCAACAGGGGATGGGGAAGCTTTCTTT. Amino acids: CASSYPTGDGEAFF. The chain links TRBV6-5 to TRBJ1-1; 7 nucleotides agree with TRBD1. CDR1 and CDR2 from the germline V gene are MNHEY and SVGAGI. This CDR3 region has 14 residues. With 2 bases clipped from V and 8 bases from J, the junction kept 8 bases outside the gene matches.

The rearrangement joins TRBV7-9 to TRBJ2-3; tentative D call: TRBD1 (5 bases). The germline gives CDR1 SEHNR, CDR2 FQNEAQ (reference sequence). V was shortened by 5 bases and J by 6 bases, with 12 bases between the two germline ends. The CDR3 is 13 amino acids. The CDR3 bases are TGTGCCAGCAGCCCTGGCCAGGGTGATACGCAGTATTTT. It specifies CASSPGQGDTQYF.